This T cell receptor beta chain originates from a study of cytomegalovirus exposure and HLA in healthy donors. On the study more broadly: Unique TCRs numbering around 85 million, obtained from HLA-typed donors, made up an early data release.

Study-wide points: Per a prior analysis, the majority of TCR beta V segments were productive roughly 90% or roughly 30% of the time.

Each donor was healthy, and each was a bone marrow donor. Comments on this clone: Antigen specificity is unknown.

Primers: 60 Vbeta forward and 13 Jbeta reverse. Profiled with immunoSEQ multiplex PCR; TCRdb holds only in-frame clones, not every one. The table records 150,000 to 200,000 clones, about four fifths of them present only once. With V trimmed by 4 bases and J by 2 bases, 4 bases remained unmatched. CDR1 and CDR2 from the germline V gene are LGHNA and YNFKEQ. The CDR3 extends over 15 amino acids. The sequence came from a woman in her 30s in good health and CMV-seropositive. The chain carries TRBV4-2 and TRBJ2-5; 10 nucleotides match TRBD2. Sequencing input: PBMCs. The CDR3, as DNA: TGTGCCAGCAGCCGCGAGCGGGGGGGACAAGAGACCCAGTACTTC. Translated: CASSRERGGQETQYF.